One sample yielded the 23 T cell receptor beta chains listed below, sequenced in a study of molecular identifiers for immune sequencing clone quantification. TCRdb passed the PCR reads through MiXCR, listing each CDR3 protein once. Of approximately 550,000 distinct CDR3 sequences listed, 20% to 25% were seen once; the top ten hold under 0.85%. Material for sequencing was naive CD8+ T cells from blood, with Jurkat cell RNA spiked in. As for subset: FACS-sorted CD8+CD4-CCR7+CD45RA+ naive T cells. The receptor set was obtained from a human donor in good health. Some libraries in this study had Jurkat cell RNA spiked in.

The gene calls are TRBV19 and TRBJ2-7; 11 bases fit TRBD1. The CDR3 is 17 residues long. Trimming took 1 base from V and 0 from J; bases not matched to a gene: 5. Per germline, CDR1 LNHDA and CDR2 SQIVND (reference sequence). The DNA of the CDR3 is TGTGCCAGTAGTATAGGGGCCGGGACAGGGGGCTCCTACGAGCAGTACTTC. Residues: CASSIGAGTGGSYEQYF.

This clonotype appeared a few times. The J gene is TRBJ1-5, the V gene TRBV5-6; 7 nucleotides line up with TRBD1. The CDR3 runs 16 residues. The germline gives CDR1 SGHDT, CDR2 YYEEEE. V lost 1 base to trimming and J lost 3 bases; unmatched junction nucleotides: 7. The CDR3 sequence is CASSLSGRGINQPQHF. The CDR3 nucleotides are TGTGCCAGCAGCTTGTCGGGCAGGGGGATCAATCAGCCCCAGCATTTT.

The chain joins TRBV19 to TRBJ2-7; TRBD1 matches 9 bases. With 8 bases clipped from V and 3 bases from J, the junction kept 5 bases outside the gene matches. The CDR3 spans 13 residues. Looked up from germline, CDR1 is LNHDA and CDR2 is SQIVND (reference sequence). The CDR3 loop reads CASRDRGSYEQYF. CDR3 in DNA: TGTGCCAGTCGTGACAGGGGGAGCTACGAGCAGTACTTC.

This clonotype was observed a few times. The chain has TRBV7-6 and TRBJ2-5; D remains ambiguous. The CDR3 consists of 15 residues. Trimming left V 2 bases short and J 3 bases short, with 13 bases between. The V gene's germline CDR1 is SGHVS and CDR2 FNYEAQ. CDR3: CASSLIMVGKETQYF. The CDR3 DNA sequence: TGTGCCAGCAGCTTAATAATGGTGGGGAAAGAGACCCAGTACTTC.

This chain connects TRBV9 to TRBJ1-1; D may be TRBD1 (5 bases). The germline V gene has CDR1 SGDLS and CDR2 YYNGEE. The ends were cut back, 3 bases at V and 7 bases at J, with 19 bases in the middle. The CDR3 is made up of 15 amino acids. CDR3 DNA: TGTGCCAGCAGCGAGGCTCCCGGGACTCGATATGAAGCTTTCTTT. Its protein is CASSEAPGTRYEAFF.

This clonotype was counted many times. The chain has TRBV29-1 and TRBJ2-7; D gene ambiguous. The CDR3 contains 14 residues. Trimming removed 5 bases from V and 0 bases from J, with 14 bases in between. Germline V gene sequence: CDR1 SQVTM, CDR2 ANQGSEA. The chain's CDR3 is CSVFFAGLSYEQYF. The CDR3 DNA is TGCAGCGTTTTTTTCGCCGGCCTCTCCTACGAGCAGTACTTC.

This clonotype occurred a few times. The chain has TRBV11-2 and TRBJ1-4; D is uncertain. Trimming removed 5 bases at V and 0 bases at J, with 13 bases between. The germline CDR1 and CDR2 sequences are SGHAT and FQNNGV. The CDR3 contains 16 residues. The chain's CDR3 is CASSLSGRATNEKLFF. The DNA for the CDR3 is TGTGCCAGCAGCCTTTCTGGCCGCGCAACTAATGAAAAACTGTTTTTT.

The chain combines TRBV6-2 or TRBV6-3 with TRBJ2-7, with 9 positions matching TRBD2. This CDR3 has 16 amino acids. The V gene end was trimmed by 8 bases and the J gene end by 2 bases; junction bases not matched to a gene: 13. Germline V lookup: CDR1 MNHEY, CDR2 SVGEGT. The CDR3 bases are TGTGCCAGCCTTCATCATAGCGGGAGACCGACCTACGAGCAGTACTTC. The encoded protein is CASLHHSGRPTYEQYF.

This clonotype was detected a few times. The chain carries TRBV7-9 and TRBJ1-3, with 8 nucleotides matching TRBD1. Looked up from germline, CDR1 is SEHNR and CDR2 is FQNEAQ (reference sequence). CDR3 size: 17 residues. Trimming at V came to 1 base and at J to 3 bases, leaving 8 bases not matched to a gene. CDR3 in amino acids: CASSLGATGGNGNTIYF. The CDR3 DNA reads TGTGCCAGCAGCTTAGGGGCCACAGGGGGAAATGGAAACACCATATATTTT.

This clonotype has just one count. Germline and junction disagree at one end, which may indicate a read error. The chain employs TRBV4-1 and TRBJ2-7; 8 nucleotides line up with TRBD1. The germline gives CDR1 MGHRA, CDR2 YSYEKL. CDR3 size: 15 residues. CDR3 protein: CASNQSGTGAYEQYF. CDR3 sequence (DNA): TGCGCCAGCAACCAGTCCGGGACAGGAGCCTACGAGCAGTACTTT.

As to this clonotype: A much larger clonotype is one base distant, so this may be a read error. V and J are TRBV6-2 or TRBV6-3 and TRBJ2-7; D is unclear. The CDR3 extends over 14 amino acids. The germline CDR1 and CDR2 sequences are MNHEY and SVGEGT. The CDR3: CASSYGRISYERYF. The CDR3 region has the DNA TGTGCCAGCAGTTACGGTCGGATCTCCTACGAGCGGTACTTC.

This clonotype was detected only a few times. The chain is built from TRBV12-3 or TRBV12-4 and TRBJ1-1; perhaps TRBD1 as D (5 bases). The CDR3 spans 13 residues. V was shortened by 7 bases and J by 4 bases, with 13 bases between the two germline ends. The CDR3 sequence: CASTLGVTTEAFF. CDR3 nucleotide sequence: TGTGCCAGCACCCTAGGGGTTACCACTGAAGCTTTCTTT.

There are a few counts of this clonotype. V is TRBV30 and J is TRBJ1-2, with D unclear. The germline V gene encodes CDR1 GTSNPN and CDR2 SVGIG (reference sequence). CDR3 length: 13 residues. Trimming pared 3 bases from V and 0 bases from J, leaving 8 bases between. CDR3 region: CAWSGLANYGYTF. The CDR3 DNA follows: TGTGCCTGGAGCGGTTTGGCTAACTATGGCTACACCTTC.

This clonotype was picked up many times. J is TRBJ2-7 and V is TRBV20-1, with D possibly being TRBD1 (5 bases). Germline V lookup: CDR1 DFQATT, CDR2 SNEGSKA (reference sequence). Trimming took off 2 bases at V and 7 bases at J, with 12 bases between the two ends. This CDR3 has 12 residues. The CDR3 DNA is TGCAGTGCTAGACGAGTTAGGGGAGAGCAGTACTTC. Its protein is CSARRVRGEQYF.

This clonotype was observed many times. The junction departs from germline at one end; a sequencing error may be responsible. The V call is TRBV7-9, the J call TRBJ2-7; D is perhaps TRBD2 (6 bases). CDR1 SEHNR and CDR2 FQNEAQ come from the germline V gene (reference sequence). The CDR3 extends over 12 amino acids. CDR3 sequence: CASSQQGLQSFF. The CDR3 DNA is TGTGCCAGCAGCCAGCAGGGACTCCAGTCTTTCTTC.

The rearrangement uses TRBV5-1 and TRBJ2-5, with no clear D. V shed 3 bases and J shed 5 bases, with 14 bases lying between them. The CDR3 totals 14 residues. Per germline, CDR1 SGHRS and CDR2 YFSETQ. CDR3 in amino acids: CASSSHLFGETQYF. The CDR3 bases are TGCGCCAGCAGCTCACACCTCTTTGGGGAGACCCAGTACTTC.

This clonotype was seen only a few times. This chain links TRBV25-1 with TRBJ1-5; D is ambiguous. Germline V gene data show CDR1 as MGHDK and CDR2 as SYGVNS. The CDR3 consists of 14 residues. Trimming shortened V by 0 bases and J by 4 bases, and 7 bases separated the two germline ends. The CDR3 sequence is CASSEYTNNQPQHF. DNA of the CDR3: TGTGCCAGCAGTGAATATACAAATAATCAGCCCCAGCATTTT. The variable domain in full, with the rest retrieved from reference TRBV25-1 and TRBJ1-5, is EADIYQTPRYLVIGTGKKITLECSQTMGHDKMYWYQQDPGMELHLIHYSYGVNSTEKGDLSSESTVSRIRTEHFPLTLESARPSHTSQYLCASSEYTNNQPQHFGDGTRLSIL.

The chain uses TRBV5-6 and TRBJ2-3; no clear D. Trimming took off 0 bases at V and 5 bases at J, with 7 bases between the two ends. The CDR3 contains 13 residues. Germline V gene data show CDR1 as SGHDT and CDR2 as YYEEEE. CDR3 in amino acids: CASSLGDQDTQYF. The CDR3 coding sequence is TGTGCCAGCAGCTTGGGGGATCAAGATACGCAGTATTTT. Using reference TRBV5-6 and TRBJ2-3 for the parts outside the CDR3, the full variable domain is DAGVTQSPTHLIKTRGQQVTLRCSPKSGHDTVSWYQQALGQGPQFIFQYYEEEERQRGNFPDRFSGHQFPNYSSELNVNALLLGDSALYLCASSLGDQDTQYFGPGTRLTVL.

J is TRBJ1-6 and V is TRBV13; perhaps TRBD1 as D (5 bases). Germline loops: CDR1 PRHDT, CDR2 FYEKMQ (reference sequence). The CDR3 sequence is 14 residues long. V was pared by 4 bases and J by 5 bases, with 9 bases between. The CDR3 loop is CASSSDRDNSPLHF. The CDR3 region has the DNA TGTGCCAGCAGCTCCGACAGAGATAATTCACCCCTCCACTTT.

The rearrangement links TRBV4-3 to TRBJ2-5; D is unresolved. Per germline, CDR1 LGHNA and CDR2 YSLEER. V lost 0 bases and J lost 2, with 7 bases in between. This CDR3 is built from 14 residues. The CDR3 sequence: CASSQETYQETQYF. In DNA form, the CDR3 reads TGCGCCAGCAGCCAAGAAACTTATCAAGAGACCCAGTACTTC.

This clonotype was detected only a few times. The chain is built from TRBV19 and TRBJ1-2, with 8 bases identical to TRBD1. Germline trimming cut 4 bases from V and 6 bases from J; bases unmatched to any gene: 7. CDR1 and CDR2 (germline): LNHDA, SQIVND (reference sequence). The length of the CDR3 is 14 residues. The CDR3 DNA reads as TGTGCCAGTAGTAACCAGGGACAGGCTAATGGCTACACCTTC. Residues: CASSNQGQANGYTF.

Ten or more counts support this clonotype. The genes are TRBV4-1 and TRBJ2-3, with 7 positions matching TRBD2. Germline trimming cut 1 base from V and 2 bases from J; bases unmatched to any gene: 9. Germline V gene sequence: CDR1 MGHRA, CDR2 YSYEKL. The CDR3 is 17 residues long. As DNA, the CDR3 is TGCGCCAGCAGCCAAGGGGCTAGCGGATGGGCCACAGATACGCAGTATTTT. Its protein product is CASSQGASGWATDTQYF.

The sample holds many counts of this clonotype. The gene calls are TRBV4-1 and TRBJ2-7, with a weak D call TRBD2 (5 bases). CDR1 is MGHRA and CDR2 is YSYEKL in the germline V gene. V was clipped by 1 base and J by 0 bases, with 10 bases between them. The CDR3 contains 15 residues. DNA of the CDR3: TGCGCCAGCAGCCAAGGCAGCGGATCCTCCTACGAGCAGTACTTC. It specifies CASSQGSGSSYEQYF.